One and the same sample provided the 31 T cell receptor beta chains below, sequenced in a study of siplizumab effects on memory and regulatory T cells. Method: immunoSEQ multiplex PCR; TCRdb's copy keeps in-frame clones and lacks some. The sample records some 100,000 clones, about 91% being singletons. Sample: Tregs sorted from blood. The source is a human donor in good health.

This clone showed up just once. CDR3 residues: CASSGQGRSYEQYF. CDR3 in DNA: TGTGCCAGCAGTGGTCAGGGGAGGTCCTACGAGCAGTACTTC. The rearrangement joins TRBV2 to TRBJ2-7, with D perhaps being TRBD1 or TRBD2 (6 bases each). Germline assignment: CDR1 SNHLY and CDR2 FYNNEI. CDR3 size: 14 residues. The V end lost 4 bases, the J end lost 1 base, and 11 bases lay between the germline ends.

The V call is TRBV6-6, the J call TRBJ2-3; D is perhaps TRBD2 (6 bases). The CDR3 length is 14 residues. The germline gives CDR1 MNHNY, CDR2 SVGAGI (reference sequence). V gave up 1 base and J gave up 4 bases, with 9 bases separating them. CDR3 sequence (DNA): TGTGCCAGCAGTTACTATGGGGGGTCAGATACGCAGTATTTT. It yields the protein CASSYYGGSDTQYF.

The chain combines TRBV6-6 with TRBJ2-7, with unresolved D. With 0 bases removed from V and 3 bases from J, the gap between germline ends came to 9 bases. The germline V gene has CDR1 MNHNY and CDR2 SVGAGI (reference sequence). The CDR3 covers 14 residues. DNA of the CDR3: TGTGCCAGCAGTTACTCGAAGACGGTCTACGAGCAGTACTTC. This encodes CASSYSKTVYEQYF.

The CDR3 sequence is CASSLARYNEQFF. In nucleotides, the CDR3 is TGTGCCAGCAGCTTAGCCCGCTACAATGAGCAGTTCTTC. The chain employs TRBV7-2 and TRBJ2-1; no firm D call. V lost 0 bases and J lost 3, with 3 bases in between. The CDR3 spans 13 residues. Germline loops: CDR1 SGHTA, CDR2 FQGNSA.

The rearrangement links TRBV6-1 to TRBJ1-4; D is unresolved. The CDR3 is 14 residues long. V was clipped by 7 bases and J by 0 bases, with 9 bases between them. Per germline, CDR1 MNHNS and CDR2 SASEGT. CDR3 nucleotides: TGTGCCAGCATCCGATCAGCAACTAATGAAAAACTGTTTTTT. This translates into CASIRSATNEKLFF.

This rearrangement joins TRBV10-3 to TRBJ2-3; TRBD2 agrees at 10 bases. Trimming took 6 bases from V and 1 from J; bases not matched to a gene: 4. Germline loops: CDR1 ENHRY, CDR2 SYGVKD. The CDR3 has 15 residues. The CDR3 nucleotides are TGTGCCATCAGGATAGCGGGAGGACGCACAGATACGCAGTATTTT. Its translation is CAIRIAGGRTDTQYF.

The chain uses TRBV4-1 and TRBJ2-4, with unresolved D. This CDR3 spans 16 amino acids. Germline CDR1 reads MGHRA; CDR2 reads YSYEKL. V was trimmed by 0 bases and J by 0 bases, leaving 9 bases between them. CDR3 bases: TGCGCCAGCAGCCAAGATCTCAACACAGCCAAAAACATTCAGTACTTC. Amino acid sequence: CASSQDLNTAKNIQYF.

The genes are TRBV29-1 and TRBJ2-6; 7 bases line up with TRBD2. Germline loops: CDR1 SQVTM, CDR2 ANQGSEA. Trimming at V came to 5 bases and at J to 2 bases, leaving 6 bases not matched to a gene. The CDR3 contains 15 residues. The CDR3 protein is CSVWAGATGANVLTF. CDR3 nucleotide sequence: TGCAGCGTTTGGGCGGGAGCCACTGGGGCCAACGTCCTGACTTTC.

This sequence joins TRBV5-1 and TRBJ2-5; 8 bases map to TRBD2. Germline CDR1 is SGHRS and CDR2 is YFSETQ. J was trimmed by 5 bases and V by 1 base; bases with no gene match: 7. The CDR3 runs 15 residues. Here the CDR3 reads CASSLRSGIFETQYF. In nucleotides, the CDR3 is TGCGCCAGCAGCTTGCGTAGCGGGATATTCGAGACCCAGTACTTC.

J is TRBJ2-7 and V is TRBV10-3, with 7 positions matching TRBD2. This CDR3 comprises 17 residues. Trimming cost V 6 bases and J 5 bases; bases outside gene matches: 19. CDR1 is ENHRY and CDR2 is SYGVKD in the germline V gene. The CDR3 nucleotides read TGTGCCATCAGGGGGCAGGGAGGGGAGCGGGGAGCCCACGAGCAGTACTTC. As protein: CAIRGQGGERGAHEQYF.

The V and J genes are TRBV21-1 and TRBJ1-3. TRBV21-1 is a listed pseudogene. This CDR3 contains 15 residues. The CDR3 nucleotides are TGTGCCAGCAGCCAACCCCCGGTTCCTGGAAACACCATATATTTT. Protein sequence: CASSQPPVPGNTIYF.

This sequence joins TRBV10-3 and TRBJ1-1; D unresolved. This CDR3 is 12 amino acids long. Germline values: CDR1 ENHRY, CDR2 SYGVKD. V lost 3 bases to trimming and J lost 6 bases, with 8 bases between them. CDR3 in DNA: TGTGCCATCAGTGACCTAACGGCTGAAGCTTTCTTT. This sequence encodes CAISDLTAEAFF.

The CDR3 is CASSLFSLYSDQPQHF. Written as DNA, the CDR3 is TGTGCCAGCAGTTTATTCAGTCTTTATTCGGATCAGCCCCAGCATTTT. The rearrangement uses TRBV28 and TRBJ1-5; D uncertain. Trimming shortened V by 1 base and J by 5 bases, and 15 bases separated the two germline ends. The CDR3 extends over 16 amino acids. Germline V gives CDR1 MDHEN, CDR2 SYDVKM.

The V gene is TRBV10-3, the J gene TRBJ1-3, with no clear D. The CDR3 has 13 amino acids. V was pared by 9 bases and J by 11 bases, with 20 bases between. The V gene's germline CDR1 is ENHRY and CDR2 SYGVKD. DNA of the CDR3: TGTGCCATAACGCCGGGCGAAACATCCCCCATATATTTT. Translated, it gives CAITPGETSPIYF.

The V call is TRBV29-1, the J call TRBJ2-4; no clear D gene. Per the germline V gene, CDR1 is SQVTM and CDR2 is ANQGSEA. There are 11 residues in the CDR3. This CDR3 is CTQTPRRIQYF. The CDR3, as DNA: TGCACCCAGACCCCCCGACGGATTCAGTACTTC.

The count of this clone is one. At one boundary the junction diverges from the germline segment, which might be a read error. The chain has TRBV7-7 and TRBJ2-5, with D perhaps matching TRBD1 (6 bases). From germline, CDR1 is SSHAT and CDR2 FNYEAQ (reference sequence). The CDR3 spans 14 residues. CDR3: CASSPIGQKETQYF. In DNA form, the CDR3 reads TGTGCTAGCAGCCCCATCGGACAGAAAGAGACCCAGTACTTC.

This clone was picked up a small number of times. The V call is TRBV5-4, the J call TRBJ2-7; 10 nucleotides align to TRBD1. Germline CDR1 and CDR2: SGHNT and YYREEE (reference sequence). The CDR3 has 15 amino acids. The trim removed 2 bases at V and 3 bases at J, leaving 5 bases unmatched. For the CDR3, the DNA is TGTGCCAGCAGCTTACGGGGACAGGGGCACTACGAGCAGTACTTC. The encoded protein is CASSLRGQGHYEQYF.

The gene calls are TRBV5-1 and TRBJ2-5; 8 nucleotides agree with TRBD2. The germline V gene has CDR1 SGHRS and CDR2 YFSETQ. The J segment lost 5 bases and the V segment lost 1 base, leaving 7 bases of the junction unmatched. The CDR3 consists of 15 residues. CDR3 sequence: CASSLRAGVRETQYF. As DNA, the CDR3 is TGCGCCAGCAGCTTGAGAGCGGGAGTTAGGGAGACCCAGTACTTC.

The chain recombines TRBV7-6 with TRBJ2-5; 11 positions match TRBD2. Germline lookup yields CDR1 SGHVS and CDR2 FNYEAQ. The CDR3 length is 16 residues. Trimming cost V 5 bases and J 1 base; bases outside gene matches: 6. CDR3 sequence: CASSLRLAGIQETQYF. As DNA, the CDR3 is TGTGCCAGCAGCCTACGACTAGCGGGGATCCAAGAGACCCAGTACTTC.

The chain combines TRBV5-1 with TRBJ2-7, with 13 positions matching TRBD2. V trimming: 4 bases; J trimming: 5 bases; junction bases outside the gene matches: 15. CDR3 length: 18 amino acids. Germline V lookup: CDR1 SGHRS, CDR2 YFSETQ. The DNA for the CDR3 is TGCGCCAGCAGCCAACACGGACTAGCGGGAGTGGGGGCGCACGAGCAGTACTTC. It codes for CASSQHGLAGVGAHEQYF. The whole variable domain, remainder taken from reference TRBV5-1 and TRBJ2-7, is KAGVTQTPRYLIKTRGQQVTLSCSPISGHRSVSWYQQTPGQGLQFLFEYFSETQRNKGNFPGRFSGRQFSNSRSEMNVSTLELGDSALYLCASSQHGLAGVGAHEQYFGPGTRLTVT.

This chain joins TRBV11-2 and TRBJ2-2, with 9 bases identical to TRBD2. The CDR3 covers 16 residues. The germline V gene encodes CDR1 SGHAT and CDR2 FQNNGV. Trimming removed 2 bases from V and 1 base from J; junction bases left unmatched: 2. The CDR3 sequence: CASSLKAGGNTGELFF. DNA for the CDR3: TGTGCCAGCAGCTTAAAAGCGGGAGGGAACACCGGGGAGCTGTTTTTT.

The chain employs TRBV11-2 and TRBJ2-3, with 7 bases identical to TRBD2. From germline, CDR1 is SGHAT and CDR2 FQNNGV. This CDR3 region has 16 residues. The trim removed 1 base at V and 3 bases at J, leaving 7 bases unmatched. CDR3 sequence (DNA): TGTGCCAGCAGCTTAGTGTGGACTAGGGGAACAGATACGCAGTATTTT. Encoded protein: CASSLVWTRGTDTQYF.

The rearrangement links TRBV15 to TRBJ2-2, with D possibly called TRBD1 or TRBD2 (5 bases each). CDR1 LNHNV and CDR2 YYDKDF come from the germline V gene (reference sequence). The CDR3 length is 16 residues. With 0 bases removed from V and 5 bases from J, the gap between germline ends came to 13 bases. The DNA for the CDR3 is TGTGCCACCAGCAGAGATACGGGGCTGGGGACCGGGGAGCTGTTTTTT. Protein: CATSRDTGLGTGELFF.

This clone was detected a few times. V and J are TRBV15 and TRBJ2-2, with D possibly called TRBD1 or TRBD2 (5 bases each). CDR1 LNHNV and CDR2 YYDKDF come from the germline V gene (reference sequence). V was cut by 1 base and J by 7 bases, with 10 bases left in between. The CDR3 totals 14 residues. CDR3 sequence reads: CATSRAGLSGELFF. The CDR3 DNA reads as TGTGCCACCAGCAGAGCGGGGCTTAGCGGGGAGCTGTTTTTT.

The genes are TRBV5-1 and TRBJ2-1; 9 bases map to TRBD1. V lost 4 bases, J lost 12 bases, and 8 bases stayed unmatched. The CDR3 loop spans 13 amino acids. Germline CDR1 reads SGHRS; CDR2 reads YFSETQ. For the CDR3, the DNA is TGCGCCAGCAGCCCGCCGGGACAGGGAAGGCAGTTCTTC. This codes for CASSPPGQGRQFF. Full variable domain (remainder filled in from reference TRBV5-1 and TRBJ2-1): KAGVTQTPRYLIKTRGQQVTLSCSPISGHRSVSWYQQTPGQGLQFLFEYFSETQRNKGNFPGRFSGRQFSNSRSEMNVSTLELGDSALYLCASSPPGQGRQFFGPGTRLTVL.

CDR3 amino acids: CASSESRFMGANTEAFF. The CDR3 DNA reads as TGTGCCAGCAGTGAAAGCAGATTTATGGGGGCGAACACTGAAGCTTTCTTT. The chain is built from TRBV25-1 and TRBJ1-1, with D perhaps matching TRBD1 (6 bases). Per germline, CDR1 MGHDK and CDR2 SYGVNS. The CDR3 is made up of 17 amino acids. V lost 2 bases and J lost 1, with 17 bases in between.

CDR3 nucleotides: TGCGCCAGCGGTCTTCAGGGTCCAGGCACTGAAGCTTTCTTT. As protein: CASGLQGPGTEAFF. The chain links TRBV5-1 to TRBJ1-1; a possible D gene is TRBD1 (5 bases). CDR3 length: 14 residues. Deletions cut 7 bases from V and 4 bases from J, with 17 bases between. Germline V lookup: CDR1 SGHRS, CDR2 YFSETQ. Complete variable domain (other parts from reference TRBV5-1 and TRBJ1-1): KAGVTQTPRYLIKTRGQQVTLSCSPISGHRSVSWYQQTPGQGLQFLFEYFSETQRNKGNFPGRFSGRQFSNSRSEMNVSTLELGDSALYLCASGLQGPGTEAFFGQGTRLTVV.

This rearrangement joins TRBV7-9 to TRBJ2-1; D not resolved. This CDR3 is 11 amino acids long. The V end lost 1 base, the J end lost 12 bases, and 7 bases lay between the germline ends. Per germline, CDR1 SEHNR and CDR2 FQNEAQ (reference sequence). The CDR3 DNA sequence: TGTGCCAGCAGCTTAGGGAGCGCGCAGTTCTTC. Translated, it gives CASSLGSAQFF. Together with reference TRBV7-9 and TRBJ2-1, the CDR3 gives the full variable domain: DTGVSQNPRHKITKRGQNVTFRCDPISEHNRLYWYRQTLGQGPEFLTYFQNEAQLEKSRLLSDRFSAERPKGSFSTLEIQRTEQGDSAMYLCASSLGSAQFFGPGTRLTVL.

The V and J genes are TRBV9 and TRBJ1-1, with D possibly matching TRBD1 (5 bases). The length of the CDR3 is 13 residues. V lost 4 bases and J 4 bases, leaving 11 bases between the germline ends. CDR1 SGDLS and CDR2 YYNGEE come from the germline V gene. The CDR3, as DNA: TGTGCCAGCAGCACACAGGAACTCACTGAAGCTTTCTTT. This codes for CASSTQELTEAFF. The full variable domain, with the rest looked up from reference TRBV9 and TRBJ1-1, is DSGVTQTPKHLITATGQRVTLRCSPRSGDLSVYWYQQSLDQGLQFLIQYYNGEERAKGNILERFSAQQFPDLHSELNLSSLELGDSALYFCASSTQELTEAFFGQGTRLTVV.

The chain joins TRBV28 to TRBJ1-2, with 7 bases that match TRBD1. Per germline, CDR1 MDHEN and CDR2 SYDVKM. CDR3 length: 14 residues. Unmatched junction bases numbered 5, after V lost 6 bases and J lost 1 base. As DNA, the CDR3 is TGTGCCAGCAGGACGGGACAGATTAACTATGGCTACACCTTC. Translated: CASRTGQINYGYTF.

The gene calls are TRBV6-5 and TRBJ2-5; unclear D gene. Germline V CDR1 and CDR2: MNHEY, SVGAGI. The CDR3 spans 16 residues. V dropped 0 bases and J dropped 5 bases, with 16 bases sitting between them. DNA for the CDR3: TGTGCCAGCAGTTACTCGATAGGAACTCGAACGGAGACCCAGTACTTC. It specifies CASSYSIGTRTETQYF.